One and the same sample provided the 7 T cell receptor beta chains below, sequenced in a study of shared clonotypes between healthy human individuals. Generated by immunoSEQ multiplex PCR, the TCRdb table keeps only in-frame clones and is missing some. The data show approximately 1,000,000 clones, with about 80% seen just once and around 0.47% held by the top ten. The sequenced sample consisted of memory CD4+ T cells from PBMCs. Indicated subset: CD45RA-negative fraction. The receptors come from a man in his late teens or twenties in good health. Some clones in this sample may be carry-over from other donors' samples.

This chain links TRBV30 with TRBJ2-5; perhaps TRBD2 as D (6 bases). V was cut by 0 bases and J by 9 bases, with 20 bases left in between. This CDR3 has 15 amino acids. Germline V lookup: CDR1 GTSNPN, CDR2 SVGIG (reference sequence). The CDR3 DNA reads as TGTGCCTGGAGTGTAGACAGCTCCGGGGGTAGGGCCCAGTACTTC. Protein: CAWSVDSSGGRAQYF.

As regards this clone: Other DNA sequences from this sample encode an identical CDR3 as well. The chain links TRBV7-6 to TRBJ1-1; tentatively, D is TRBD1 (5 bases). V lost 0 bases and J lost 1, with 6 bases in between. The CDR3 covers 14 residues. Germline CDR1 is SGHVS and CDR2 is FNYEAQ. This CDR3 is CASSLAGANTEAFF. CDR3 coding DNA: TGTGCCAGCAGCTTAGCTGGGGCGAACACTGAAGCTTTCTTT. Complete variable domain (other parts from reference TRBV7-6 and TRBJ1-1): GAGVSQSPRYKVTKRGQDVALRCDPISGHVSLYWYRQALGQGPEFLTYFNYEAQQDKSGLPNDRFSAERPEGSISTLTIQRTEQRDSAMYRCASSLAGANTEAFFGQGTRLTVV.

This clone has only a few counts. J is TRBJ1-5 and V is TRBV29-1, with D maybe TRBD1 (5 bases). Trimming removed 5 bases from V and 2 bases from J, with 13 bases in between. The CDR3 runs to 14 residues. Per germline, CDR1 SQVTM and CDR2 ANQGSEA. CDR3 DNA: TGCAGCGTTTCTCAGGGAATTGGCAATCAGCCCCAGCATTTT. It encodes CSVSQGIGNQPQHF.

The sample holds a few counts of this clone. The chain carries TRBV4-1 and TRBJ1-5; 7 positions match TRBD1. V was clipped by 5 bases and J by 5 bases; unmatched bases: 9. Germline loops: CDR1 MGHRA, CDR2 YSYEKL. This CDR3 has 15 residues. The CDR3 protein is CASSSIDREHQPQHF. In DNA, the CDR3 is TGCGCCAGCAGCTCGATAGACAGGGAACATCAGCCCCAGCATTTT.

The chain employs TRBV4-3 and TRBJ2-5; 12 bases align to TRBD1. The CDR3 sequence is 17 residues long. J lost 4 bases, V lost 0 bases, and 6 bases had no gene match. Germline CDR1 and CDR2: LGHNA and YSLEER. The CDR3 DNA reads TGCGCCAGCAGCCAAGAGGGACAGGGGGCGCAGCCAGAGACCCAGTACTTC. Its translation: CASSQEGQGAQPETQYF.

The sample holds one count of this clone. The rearrangement uses TRBV5-4 and TRBJ2-1; D is undetermined. The ends were cut back, 0 bases at V and 4 bases at J, with 14 bases in the middle. The CDR3 is 16 residues long. The germline V gene encodes CDR1 SGHNT and CDR2 YYREEE (reference sequence). CDR3 bases: TGTGCCAGCAGCTTGGCGGGCTCAGGAGCTTACAATGAGCAGTTCTTC. This codes for CASSLAGSGAYNEQFF.

In this sample, this clone turned up a few times. V and J are TRBV30 and TRBJ2-3, with 8 bases identical to TRBD2. Germline V CDR1 and CDR2: GTSNPN, SVGIG (reference sequence). With V trimmed by 0 bases and J by 2 bases, 4 bases remained unmatched. This CDR3 is built from 15 residues. CDR3 protein: CAWSVLTSATDTQYF. Written as DNA, the CDR3 is TGTGCCTGGAGTGTACTGACTAGCGCCACAGATACGCAGTATTTT. The entire variable domain, with the rest obtained from reference TRBV30 and TRBJ2-3, is as follows: SQTIHQWPATLVQPVGSPLSLECTVEGTSNPNLYWYRQAAGRGLQLLFYSVGIGQISSEVPQNLSASRPQDRQFILSSKKLLLSDSGFYLCAWSVLTSATDTQYFGPGTRLTVL.